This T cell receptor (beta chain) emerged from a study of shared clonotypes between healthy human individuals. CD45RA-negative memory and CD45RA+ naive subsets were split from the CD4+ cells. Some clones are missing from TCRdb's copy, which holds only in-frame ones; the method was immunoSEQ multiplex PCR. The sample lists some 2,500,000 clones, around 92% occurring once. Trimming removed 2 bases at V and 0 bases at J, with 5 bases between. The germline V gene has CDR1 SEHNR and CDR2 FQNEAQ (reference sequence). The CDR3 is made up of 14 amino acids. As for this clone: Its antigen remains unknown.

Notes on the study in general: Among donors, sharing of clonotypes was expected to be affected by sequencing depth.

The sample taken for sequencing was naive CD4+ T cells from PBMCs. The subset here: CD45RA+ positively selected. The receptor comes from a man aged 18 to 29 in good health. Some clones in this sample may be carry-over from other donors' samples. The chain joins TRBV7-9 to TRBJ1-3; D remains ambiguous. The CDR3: CASSLSNSGNTIYF. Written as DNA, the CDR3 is TGTGCCAGCAGCTTATCCAACTCTGGAAACACCATATATTTT.